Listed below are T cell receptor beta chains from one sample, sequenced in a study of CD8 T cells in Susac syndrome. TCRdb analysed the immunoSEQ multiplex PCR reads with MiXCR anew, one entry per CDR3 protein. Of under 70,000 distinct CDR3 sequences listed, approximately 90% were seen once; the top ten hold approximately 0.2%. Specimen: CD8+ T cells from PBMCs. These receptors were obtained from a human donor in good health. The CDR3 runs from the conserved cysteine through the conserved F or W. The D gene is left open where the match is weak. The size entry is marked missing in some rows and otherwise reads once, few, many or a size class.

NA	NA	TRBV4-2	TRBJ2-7	TGTGCCAGCAGCCAAAGTGAGACAGATTTGGAAAACGAGCAGTACTTC	CASSQSETDLENEQYF
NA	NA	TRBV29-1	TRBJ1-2	TGCAGCGTTGCCGCTCCGACGGGAGGCTACACCTTC	CSVAAPTGGYTF
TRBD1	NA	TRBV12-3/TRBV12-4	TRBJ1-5	TGTGCCAGCACCCTGGGACAGATTAGCAATCAGCCCCAGCATTTT	CASTLGQISNQPQHF
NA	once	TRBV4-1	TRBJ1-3	TGCGCCAGCAGCCAAGTTCTCCATGCGGCTGGAAACACCATATATTTT	CASSQVLHAAGNTIYF
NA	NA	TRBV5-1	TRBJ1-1	TGCGCCAGCGCCAGGTTTTCTTCTGAAGCTTTCTTT	CASARFSSEAFF
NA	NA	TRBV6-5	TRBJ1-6	TGTGCCAGCAGTTACCGAGTGGGCAGGATCCCTTCACCCCTCCACTTT	CASSYRVGRIPSPLHF
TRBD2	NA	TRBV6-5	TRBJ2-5	TGTGCCAGCAGTTACGGAAGCGGGGGGGGAGAGACCCAGTACTTC	CASSYGSGGGETQYF
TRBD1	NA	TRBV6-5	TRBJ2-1	TGTGCCAGCAGTTACACCGGGACAGGGGGCGGGAATGAGCAGTTCTTC	CASSYTGTGGGNEQFF
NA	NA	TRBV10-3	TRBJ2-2	TGTGCCATCGCTGGCAAGGATTTCGGGGAGCTGTTTTTT	CAIAGKDFGELFF
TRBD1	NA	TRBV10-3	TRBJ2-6	TGTGCCACCCCGGGACAGGGCTACTCTGGGGCCAACGTCCTGACTTTC	CATPGQGYSGANVLTF
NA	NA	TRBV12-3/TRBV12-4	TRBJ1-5	TGTGCCAGCAGCCGCTGGGGGGGCTATCAGCCCCAGCATTTT	CASSRWGGYQPQHF
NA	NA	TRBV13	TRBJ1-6	TGTGCCAGCAGCTCCCAAGGAGGGGTTAATTCACCCCTCCACTTT	CASSSQGGVNSPLHF
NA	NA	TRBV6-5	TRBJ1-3	TGTGCCAGCAGTTCCACCGGGACCCCAGTAAACACCATATATTTT	CASSSTGTPVNTIYF
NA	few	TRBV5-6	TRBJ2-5	TGTGCCAGCAGCTTGGGACAGCAAGAGACCCAGTACTTC	CASSLGQQETQYF
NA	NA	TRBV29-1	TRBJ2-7	TGCAGCGCCACGGACCGTCGGGATGAGTACGAGCAGTACTTC	CSATDRRDEYEQYF
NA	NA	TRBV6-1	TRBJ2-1	TGTGCCAGCAGTGAAGCCGGGGATGAGTGGTACGAGCAGTTCTTC	CASSEAGDEWYEQFF
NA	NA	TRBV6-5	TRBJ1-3	TGTGCCAGCAGTCCTGGTCCCTACTCTGGAAACACCATATATTTT	CASSPGPYSGNTIYF
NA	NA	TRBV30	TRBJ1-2	TGTGCCTGGAGTGTGCCGATCGAGGCGGACTATGGCTACACCTTC	CAWSVPIEADYGYTF
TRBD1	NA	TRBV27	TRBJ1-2	TGTGCCAGCAGTCCGCTTCTCGACAGGGCGTACTATGGCTACACCTTC	CASSPLLDRAYYGYTF
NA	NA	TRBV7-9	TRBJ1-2	TGTGCCAGCAGCTTACGGGAACAGGGTCGGTATGGCTACACCTTC	CASSLREQGRYGYTF